One TCR beta chain is described in this entry. Its antigen is currently unknown. These data belong to a study of T cell responses to AZD1222 COVID-19 vaccine. At the level of the study: Samples with a second dose at about 4 or about 12 weeks were pooled together.

The CDR3 totals 16 residues. V dropped 6 bases and J dropped 5; count of bases not matched to a gene: 7. From germline, CDR1 is LNHDA and CDR2 SQIVND (reference sequence). The protocol was immunoSEQ multiplex PCR, while the TCRdb copy is restricted to in-frame clones and leaves out a portion. The repertoire consists of around 100,000 clones, with roughly 89% occurring once and the leading ten covering around 8%. Overall study results and limits: The sample set comprised mostly white British donors with more females, and clonal diversity was possibly underestimated. Targets within unmutated variant regions were reportedly found for nearly half of spike-specific TCRs.

The source of this sequence is an adult in good health. The sample was peripheral blood, taken on day 0 of AZD1222 vaccination. The gene calls are TRBV19 and TRBJ2-2; 12 nucleotides align to TRBD2. The CDR3 sequence is CASSRLAGARTGELFF. In DNA, the CDR3 is TGTGCCAGTAGCCGACTAGCGGGGGCCCGTACCGGGGAGCTGTTTTTT.